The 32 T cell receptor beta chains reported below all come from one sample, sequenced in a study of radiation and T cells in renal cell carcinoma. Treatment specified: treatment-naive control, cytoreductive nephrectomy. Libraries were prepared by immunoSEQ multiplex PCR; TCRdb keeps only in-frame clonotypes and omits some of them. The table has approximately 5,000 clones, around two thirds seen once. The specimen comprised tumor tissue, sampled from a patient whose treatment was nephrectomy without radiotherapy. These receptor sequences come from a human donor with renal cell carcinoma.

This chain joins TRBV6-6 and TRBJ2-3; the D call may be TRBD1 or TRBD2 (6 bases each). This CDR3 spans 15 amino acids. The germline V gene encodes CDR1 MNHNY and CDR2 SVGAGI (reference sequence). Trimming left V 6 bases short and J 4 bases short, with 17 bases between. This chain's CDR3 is CASSFVSGASDTQYF. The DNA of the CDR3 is TGTGCCAGCAGCTTCGTTTCGGGGGCTTCAGATACGCAGTATTTT.

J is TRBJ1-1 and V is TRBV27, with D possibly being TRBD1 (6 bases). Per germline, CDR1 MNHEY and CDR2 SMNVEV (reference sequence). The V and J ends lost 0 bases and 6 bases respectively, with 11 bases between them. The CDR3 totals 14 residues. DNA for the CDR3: TGTGCCAGCAGTTTATCGACAGGATCCGCTGAAGCTTTCTTT. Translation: CASSLSTGSAEAFF.

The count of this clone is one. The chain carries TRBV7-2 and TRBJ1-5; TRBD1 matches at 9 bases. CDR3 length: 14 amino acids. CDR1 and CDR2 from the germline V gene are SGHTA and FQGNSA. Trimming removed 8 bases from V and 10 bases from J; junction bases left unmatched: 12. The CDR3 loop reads CASCRGQGAVPQHF. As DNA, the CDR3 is TGTGCCAGCTGCCGGGGACAGGGTGCGGTTCCCCAGCATTTT.

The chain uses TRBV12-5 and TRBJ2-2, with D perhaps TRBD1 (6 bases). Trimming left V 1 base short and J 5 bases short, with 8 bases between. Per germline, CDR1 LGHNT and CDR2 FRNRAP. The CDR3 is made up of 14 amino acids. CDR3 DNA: TGTGCTAGTGGTTTGGGGGGACAAACCGGGGAGCTGTTTTTT. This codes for CASGLGGQTGELFF.

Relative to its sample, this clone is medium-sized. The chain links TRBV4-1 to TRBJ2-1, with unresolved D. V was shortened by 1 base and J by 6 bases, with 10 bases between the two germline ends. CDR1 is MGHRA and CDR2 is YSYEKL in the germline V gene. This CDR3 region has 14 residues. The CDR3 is CASSQVRLSNEQFF. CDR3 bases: TGCGCCAGCAGCCAAGTGAGGTTAAGCAATGAGCAGTTCTTC.

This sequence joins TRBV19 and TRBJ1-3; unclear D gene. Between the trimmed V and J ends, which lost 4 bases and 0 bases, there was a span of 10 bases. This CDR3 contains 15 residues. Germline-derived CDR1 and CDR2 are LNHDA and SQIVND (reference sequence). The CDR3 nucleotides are TGTGCCAGTAGTACAATTGAAAGCTCTGGAAACACCATATATTTT. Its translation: CASSTIESSGNTIYF. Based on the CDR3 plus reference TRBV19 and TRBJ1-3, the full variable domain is DGGITQSPKYLFRKEGQNVTLSCEQNLNHDAMYWYRQDPGQGLRLIYYSQIVNDFQKGDIAEGYSVSREKKESFPLTVTSAQKNPTAFYLCASSTIESSGNTIYFGEGSWLTVV.

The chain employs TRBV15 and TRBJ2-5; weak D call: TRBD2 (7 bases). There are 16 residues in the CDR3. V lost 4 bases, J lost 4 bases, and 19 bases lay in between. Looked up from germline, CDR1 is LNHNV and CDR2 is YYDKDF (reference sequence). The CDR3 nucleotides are TGTGCCACCAGCACGCGACCTTCGGGGGGCGGAGAGACCCAGTACTTC. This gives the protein CATSTRPSGGGETQYF.

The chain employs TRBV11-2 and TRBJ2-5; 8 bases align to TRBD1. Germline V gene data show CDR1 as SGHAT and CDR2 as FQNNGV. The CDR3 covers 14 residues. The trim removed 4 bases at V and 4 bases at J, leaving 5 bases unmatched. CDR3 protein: CASSWEQGGETQYF. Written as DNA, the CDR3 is TGTGCCAGCAGCTGGGAACAGGGGGGAGAGACCCAGTACTTC.

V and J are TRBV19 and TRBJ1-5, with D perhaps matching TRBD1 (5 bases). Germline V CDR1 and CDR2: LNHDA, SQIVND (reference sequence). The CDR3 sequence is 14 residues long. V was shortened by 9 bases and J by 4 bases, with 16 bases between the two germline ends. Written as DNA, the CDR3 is TGTGCCAGCAAGGCCAAGGGGTTGAATCAGCCCCAGCATTTT. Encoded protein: CASKAKGLNQPQHF. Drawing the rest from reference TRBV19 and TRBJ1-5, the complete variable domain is DGGITQSPKYLFRKEGQNVTLSCEQNLNHDAMYWYRQDPGQGLRLIYYSQIVNDFQKGDIAEGYSVSREKKESFPLTVTSAQKNPTAFYLCASKAKGLNQPQHFGDGTRLSIL.

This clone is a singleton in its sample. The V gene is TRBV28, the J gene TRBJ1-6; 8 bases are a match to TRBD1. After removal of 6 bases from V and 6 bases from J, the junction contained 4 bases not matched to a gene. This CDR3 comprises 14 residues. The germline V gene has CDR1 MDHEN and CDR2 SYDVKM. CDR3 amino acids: CASSHGQGNSPLHF. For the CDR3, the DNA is TGTGCCAGCAGCCACGGACAGGGTAATTCACCCCTCCACTTT.

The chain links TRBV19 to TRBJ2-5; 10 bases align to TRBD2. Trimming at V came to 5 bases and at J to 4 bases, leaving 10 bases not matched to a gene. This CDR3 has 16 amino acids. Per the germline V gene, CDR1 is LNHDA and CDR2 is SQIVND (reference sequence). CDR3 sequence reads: CASSPRGAGGLETQYF. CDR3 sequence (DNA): TGTGCCAGTAGTCCCCGGGGAGCGGGAGGGCTAGAGACCCAGTACTTC. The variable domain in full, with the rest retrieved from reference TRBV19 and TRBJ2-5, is DGGITQSPKYLFRKEGQNVTLSCEQNLNHDAMYWYRQDPGQGLRLIYYSQIVNDFQKGDIAEGYSVSREKKESFPLTVTSAQKNPTAFYLCASSPRGAGGLETQYFGPGTRLLVL.

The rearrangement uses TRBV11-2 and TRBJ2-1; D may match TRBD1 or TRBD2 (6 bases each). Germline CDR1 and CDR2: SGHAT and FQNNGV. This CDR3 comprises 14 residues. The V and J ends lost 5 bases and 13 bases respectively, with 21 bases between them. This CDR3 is CASSHLRRGPEQFF. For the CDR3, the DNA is TGTGCCAGCAGCCATCTCCGTCGGGGGCCAGAACAGTTCTTC.

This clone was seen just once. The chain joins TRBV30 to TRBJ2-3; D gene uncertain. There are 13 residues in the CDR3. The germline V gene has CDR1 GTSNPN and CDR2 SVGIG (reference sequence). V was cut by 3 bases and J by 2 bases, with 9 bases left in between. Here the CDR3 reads CAWRRSTTDTQYF. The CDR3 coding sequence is TGTGCCTGGAGACGATCTACCACAGATACGCAGTATTTT.

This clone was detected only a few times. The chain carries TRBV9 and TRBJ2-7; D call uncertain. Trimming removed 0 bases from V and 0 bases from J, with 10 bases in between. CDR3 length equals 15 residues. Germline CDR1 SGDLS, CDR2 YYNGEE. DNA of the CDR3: TGTGCCAGCAGCGTAGGAGACCAGAGCTCCTACGAGCAGTACTTC. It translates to CASSVGDQSSYEQYF.

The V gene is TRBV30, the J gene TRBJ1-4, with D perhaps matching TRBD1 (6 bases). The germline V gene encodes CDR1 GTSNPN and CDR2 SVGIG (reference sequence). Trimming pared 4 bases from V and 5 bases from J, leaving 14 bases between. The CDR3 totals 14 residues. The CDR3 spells CAWTRGGHNEKLFF. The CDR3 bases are TGTGCCTGGACCCGGGGGGGCCACAATGAAAAACTGTTTTTT.

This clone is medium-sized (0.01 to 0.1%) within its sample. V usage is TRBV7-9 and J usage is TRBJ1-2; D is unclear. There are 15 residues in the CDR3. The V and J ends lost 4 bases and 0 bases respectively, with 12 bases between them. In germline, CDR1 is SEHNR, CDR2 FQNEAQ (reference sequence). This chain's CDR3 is CASSSALGSNYGYTF. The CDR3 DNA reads TGTGCCAGCAGCTCCGCTTTGGGGTCTAACTATGGCTACACCTTC.

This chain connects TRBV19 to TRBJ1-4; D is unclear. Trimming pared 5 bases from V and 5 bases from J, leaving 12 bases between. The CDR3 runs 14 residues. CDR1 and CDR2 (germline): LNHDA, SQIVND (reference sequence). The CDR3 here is CASSPHRQNEKLFF. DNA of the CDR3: TGTGCCAGTAGTCCGCACAGACAAAATGAAAAACTGTTTTTT.

This CDR3 reads CASSTAGASGELFF. The DNA for the CDR3 is TGTGCCAGTAGTACAGCGGGAGCCTCCGGGGAGCTGTTTTTT. V is TRBV19 and J is TRBJ2-2; the match to TRBD2 covers 8 bases. This CDR3 contains 14 residues. Germline assignment: CDR1 LNHDA and CDR2 SQIVND (reference sequence). V was clipped by 4 bases and J by 6 bases; unmatched bases: 4.

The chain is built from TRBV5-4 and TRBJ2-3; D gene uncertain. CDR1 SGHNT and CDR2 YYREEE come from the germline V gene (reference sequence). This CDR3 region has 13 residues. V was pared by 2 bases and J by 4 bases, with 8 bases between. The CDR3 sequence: CASSFKSPDTQYF. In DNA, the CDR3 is TGTGCCAGCAGCTTCAAGAGCCCAGATACGCAGTATTTT.

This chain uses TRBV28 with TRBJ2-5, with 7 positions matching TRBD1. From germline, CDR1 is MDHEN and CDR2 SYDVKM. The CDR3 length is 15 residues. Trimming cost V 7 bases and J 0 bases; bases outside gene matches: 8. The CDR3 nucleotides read TGTGCCAGCACCCTGGGGGACAGCCACCAAGAGACCCAGTACTTC. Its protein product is CASTLGDSHQETQYF.

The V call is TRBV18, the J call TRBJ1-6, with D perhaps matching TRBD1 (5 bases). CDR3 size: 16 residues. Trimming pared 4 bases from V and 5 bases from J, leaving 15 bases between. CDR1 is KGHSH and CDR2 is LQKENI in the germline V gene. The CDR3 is CASSQRGGDHNSPLHF. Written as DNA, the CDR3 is TGTGCCAGCTCACAACGGGGCGGGGATCATAATTCACCCCTCCACTTT.

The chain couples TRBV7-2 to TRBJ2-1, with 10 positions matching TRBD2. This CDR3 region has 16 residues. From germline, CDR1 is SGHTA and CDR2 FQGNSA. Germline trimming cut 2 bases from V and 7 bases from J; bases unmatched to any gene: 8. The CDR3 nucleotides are TGTGCCAGCAGCTTATCTTCTAGCGGGGGACAAAATGAGCAGTTCTTC. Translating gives CASSLSSSGGQNEQFF.

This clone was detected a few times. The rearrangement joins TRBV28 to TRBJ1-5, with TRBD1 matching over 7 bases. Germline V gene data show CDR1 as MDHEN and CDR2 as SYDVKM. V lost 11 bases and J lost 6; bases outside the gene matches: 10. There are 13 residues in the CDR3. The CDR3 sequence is CASGRGGSQPQHF. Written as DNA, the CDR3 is TGTGCCTCGGGCAGGGGGGGAAGTCAGCCCCAGCATTTT.

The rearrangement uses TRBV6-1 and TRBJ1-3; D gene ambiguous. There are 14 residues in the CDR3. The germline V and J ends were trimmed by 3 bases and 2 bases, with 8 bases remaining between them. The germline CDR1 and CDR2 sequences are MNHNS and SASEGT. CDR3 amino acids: CASSDSGPGNTIYF. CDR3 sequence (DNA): TGTGCCAGCAGTGATTCCGGACCTGGAAACACCATATATTTT.

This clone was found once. In nucleotides, the CDR3 is TGTGCCAGCAGCTTTTCGAGGTCCGTTCCGAGGGGCACTGAAGCTTTCTTT. Its protein product is CASSFSRSVPRGTEAFF. The chain links TRBV7-8 to TRBJ1-1; tentative D call: TRBD1 (5 bases). CDR1 SGHVS and CDR2 FQNEAQ come from the germline V gene. V gave up 3 bases and J gave up 4 bases, with 21 bases separating them. The CDR3 contains 17 residues.

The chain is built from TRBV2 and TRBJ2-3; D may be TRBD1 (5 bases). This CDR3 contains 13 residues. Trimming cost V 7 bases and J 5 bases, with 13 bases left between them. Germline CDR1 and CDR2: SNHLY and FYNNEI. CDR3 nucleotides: TGTGCCAGCAATTTCCAGGGAATAGATACGCAGTATTTT. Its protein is CASNFQGIDTQYF.

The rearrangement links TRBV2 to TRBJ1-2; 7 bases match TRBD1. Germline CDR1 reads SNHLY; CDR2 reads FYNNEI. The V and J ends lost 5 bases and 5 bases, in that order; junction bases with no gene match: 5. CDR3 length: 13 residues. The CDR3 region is CASSYRGPYGYTF. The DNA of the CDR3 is TGTGCCAGCAGTTACAGGGGCCCATATGGCTACACCTTC.

CDR3 coding DNA: TGTGCCAGCAGTGGGCGGGAAAGGTGGGCCAATGAGCAGTTCTTC. Translated, it gives CASSGRERWANEQFF. The rearrangement uses TRBV4-2 and TRBJ2-1; D perhaps matches TRBD2 (6 bases). The germline V and J ends were trimmed by 6 bases and 6 bases, with 18 bases remaining between them. This CDR3 has 15 amino acids. Germline CDR1 LGHNA, CDR2 YNFKEQ.

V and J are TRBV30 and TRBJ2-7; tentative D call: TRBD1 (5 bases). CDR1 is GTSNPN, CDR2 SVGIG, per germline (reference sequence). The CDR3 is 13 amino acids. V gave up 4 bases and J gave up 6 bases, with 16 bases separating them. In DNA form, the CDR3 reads TGTGCCTGGACCGCGGAGCTTCAGGGCGAGCAGTACTTC. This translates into CAWTAELQGEQYF.

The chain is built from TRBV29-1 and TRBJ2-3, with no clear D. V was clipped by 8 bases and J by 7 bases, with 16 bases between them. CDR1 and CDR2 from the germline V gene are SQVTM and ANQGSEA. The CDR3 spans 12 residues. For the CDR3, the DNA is TGCAGCACCGAGGCCGCCTCCTATACGCAGTATTTT. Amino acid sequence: CSTEAASYTQYF.

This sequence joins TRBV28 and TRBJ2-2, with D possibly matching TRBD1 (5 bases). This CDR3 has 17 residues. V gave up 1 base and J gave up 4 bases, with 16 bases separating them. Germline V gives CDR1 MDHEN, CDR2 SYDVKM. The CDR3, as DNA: TGTGCCAGCAGTTTATTTGGCAGGGCAAGAGGCACCGGGGAGCTGTTTTTT. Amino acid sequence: CASSLFGRARGTGELFF.

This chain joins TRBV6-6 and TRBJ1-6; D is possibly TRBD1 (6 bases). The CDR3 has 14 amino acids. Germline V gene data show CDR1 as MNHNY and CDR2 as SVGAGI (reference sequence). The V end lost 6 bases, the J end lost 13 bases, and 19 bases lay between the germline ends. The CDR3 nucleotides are TGTGCCAGCAGGATGACAGGATTCGGAGTCCCCCTCCACTTT. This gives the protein CASRMTGFGVPLHF.